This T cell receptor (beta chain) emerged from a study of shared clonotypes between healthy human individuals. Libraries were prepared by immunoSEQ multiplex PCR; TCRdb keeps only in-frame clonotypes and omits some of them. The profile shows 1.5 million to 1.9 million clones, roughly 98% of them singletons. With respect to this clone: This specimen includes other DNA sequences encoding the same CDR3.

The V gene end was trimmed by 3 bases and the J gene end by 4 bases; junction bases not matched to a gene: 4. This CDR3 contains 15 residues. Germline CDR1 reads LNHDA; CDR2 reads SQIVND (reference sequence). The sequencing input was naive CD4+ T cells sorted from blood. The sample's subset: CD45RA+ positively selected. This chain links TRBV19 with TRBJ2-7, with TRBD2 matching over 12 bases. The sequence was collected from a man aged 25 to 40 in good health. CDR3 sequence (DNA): TGTGCCAGTAGTATTCTAGCGGGAGGGCCGTACGAGCAGTACTTC. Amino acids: CASSILAGGPYEQYF.